This T cell receptor beta chain came from a study of T cell responses to AZD1222 COVID-19 vaccine. For the study at large: Second-dose groups at about 4 or about 12 weeks were pooled. The study's findings and limits: Distributed over spike, vaccine-associated CD4 TCRs predominated at 160-218 and 743-854. Baseline serology detected seropositivity in only a handful of AZD1222 recipients.

A remark on this clone: What it binds is not known.

Using immunoSEQ multiplex PCR, the repertoire was profiled, and TCRdb retains in-frame clones only, with some absent. The sample has some 130,000 clones; 90% are singletons. CDR1 is GTSNPN and CDR2 is SVGIG in the germline V gene (reference sequence). The CDR3 has 11 amino acids. Trimming cost V 3 bases and J 9 bases, with 9 bases left between them. The sequence came from an adult in good health. Sequencing used peripheral blood, obtained on day 0 of AZD1222 vaccination. This sequence joins TRBV30 and TRBJ2-1; D not certain. The CDR3 DNA follows: TGTGCCTGGAGCGCCCTGAGTGAGCAGTTCTTC. This encodes CAWSALSEQFF.